The rows below give T cell receptor beta chains drawn from one sample of a study of T cells in Graves' hyperthyroidism and ophthalmopathy. MiXCR was run by TCRdb on the multiplex PCR reads, yielding one entry per CDR3 protein. The repertoire includes around 580,000 distinct CDR3 sequences, under 60% of them detected once, and about 8% sits in the top ten. Input material: peripheral blood or thyroid tissue (not recorded which). The receptor source for this set is a woman aged 18-29 years with Graves' hyperthyroidism. Both conserved end residues are trimmed from each CDR3. Each record gives: V gene, CDR3 protein.

V gene: TRBV7-3; CDR3 protein: ASSPDTGGTVSNQPQH
V gene: TRBV6-5; CDR3 protein: AGSYGTGSYEQY
V gene: TRBV2; CDR3 protein: ASSDGWDTNTEAF
V gene: TRBV7-9; CDR3 protein: ASSYEAGTEGGGRQF
V gene: TRBV10-3; CDR3 protein: AIGSGMWDRGQSGYT
V gene: TRBV13; CDR3 protein: ASSPTGSGYEQY
V gene: TRBV14; CDR3 protein: ASSPAGGNTEAF
V gene: TRBV7-9; CDR3 protein: ASSFSVAYEQY
V gene: TRBV12-3/TRBV12-4; CDR3 protein: ASSPEQY
V gene: TRBV20-1; CDR3 protein: SAREGGRSYEQY
V gene: TRBV7-2; CDR3 protein: ASSRDWTSGGSSYEQY